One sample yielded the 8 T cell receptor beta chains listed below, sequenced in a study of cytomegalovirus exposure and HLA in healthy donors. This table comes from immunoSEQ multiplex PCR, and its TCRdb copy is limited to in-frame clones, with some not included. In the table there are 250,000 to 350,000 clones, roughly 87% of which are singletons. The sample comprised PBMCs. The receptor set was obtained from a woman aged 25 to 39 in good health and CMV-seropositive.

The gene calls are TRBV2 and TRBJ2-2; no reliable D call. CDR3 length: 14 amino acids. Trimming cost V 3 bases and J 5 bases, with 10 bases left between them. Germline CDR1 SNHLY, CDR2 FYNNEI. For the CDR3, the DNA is TGTGCCAGCAGTGACTCTCTGGGAACCGGGGAGCTGTTTTTT. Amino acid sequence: CASSDSLGTGELFF.

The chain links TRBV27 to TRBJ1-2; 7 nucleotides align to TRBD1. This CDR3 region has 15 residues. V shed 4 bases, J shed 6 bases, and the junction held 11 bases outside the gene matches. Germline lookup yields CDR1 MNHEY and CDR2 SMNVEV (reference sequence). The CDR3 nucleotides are TGTGCCAGCAGTTCAAGCCCAGGCAGGGGGAATGGCTACACCTTC. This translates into CASSSSPGRGNGYTF.

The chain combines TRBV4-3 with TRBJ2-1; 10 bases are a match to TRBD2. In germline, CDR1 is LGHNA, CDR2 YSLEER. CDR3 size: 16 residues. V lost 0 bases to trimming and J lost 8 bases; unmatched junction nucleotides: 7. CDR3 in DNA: TGCGCCAGCAGCCAAGAAGAGCTAGCGGGGGCGGATGAGCAGTTCTTC. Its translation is CASSQEELAGADEQFF.

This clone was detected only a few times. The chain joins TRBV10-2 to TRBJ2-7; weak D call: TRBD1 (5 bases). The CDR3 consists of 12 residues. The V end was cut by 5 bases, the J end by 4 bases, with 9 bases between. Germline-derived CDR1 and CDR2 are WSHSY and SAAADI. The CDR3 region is CASSNSGYEQYF. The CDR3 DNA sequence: TGCGCCAGCAGTAACTCAGGGTACGAGCAGTACTTC.

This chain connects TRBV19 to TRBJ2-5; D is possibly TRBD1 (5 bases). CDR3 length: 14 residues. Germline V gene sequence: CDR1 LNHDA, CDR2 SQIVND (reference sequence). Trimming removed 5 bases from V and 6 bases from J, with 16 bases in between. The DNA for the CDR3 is TGTGCCAGTAGTGAACAGGCAGGCGGACAGACCCAGTACTTC. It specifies CASSEQAGGQTQYF.

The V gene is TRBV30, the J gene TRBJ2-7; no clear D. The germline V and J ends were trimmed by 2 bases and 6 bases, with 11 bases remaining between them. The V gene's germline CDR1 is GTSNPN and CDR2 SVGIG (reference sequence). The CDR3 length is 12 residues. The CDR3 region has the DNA TGTGCCTGGAGTAATGGCCGGTTCGAGCAGTACTTC. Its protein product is CAWSNGRFEQYF. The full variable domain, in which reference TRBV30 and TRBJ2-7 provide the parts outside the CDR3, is SQTIHQWPATLVQPVGSPLSLECTVEGTSNPNLYWYRQAAGRGLQLLFYSVGIGQISSEVPQNLSASRPQDRQFILSSKKLLLSDSGFYLCAWSNGRFEQYFGPGTRLTVT.

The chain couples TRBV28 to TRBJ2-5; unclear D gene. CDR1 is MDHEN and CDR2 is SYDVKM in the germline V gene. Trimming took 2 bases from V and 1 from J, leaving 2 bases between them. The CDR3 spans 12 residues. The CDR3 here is CASSLLQETQYF. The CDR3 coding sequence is TGTGCCAGCAGTTTACTCCAAGAGACCCAGTACTTC.

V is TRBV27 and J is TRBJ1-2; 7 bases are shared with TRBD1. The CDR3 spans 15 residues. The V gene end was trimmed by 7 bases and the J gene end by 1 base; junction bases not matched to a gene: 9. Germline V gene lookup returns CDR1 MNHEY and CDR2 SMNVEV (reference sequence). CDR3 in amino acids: CASTLTGTNNYGYTF. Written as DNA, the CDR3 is TGTGCCAGCACCTTGACAGGGACGAATAACTATGGCTACACCTTC.